The rows below give T cell receptor beta chains drawn from one sample of a study of T cell repertoires in ileal Crohn's disease. Sequencing was performed with immunoSEQ multiplex PCR; in TCRdb, only in-frame clones are kept and a portion is missing. The sample carries over 7,000 clones, about two thirds recorded once. The sequencing sample was made of ileal tissue. The source is an adult with Crohn's disease. CDR3s include the opening cysteine and the closing phenylalanine or tryptophan. The D gene is left open where the match is weak. The size of a clone is reported for some rows only, either as once, few or many, or as a class for expanded clones.

j_gene	d_gene	v_gene	abundance	CDR3aa	CDR3nt
TRBJ1-4	-	TRBV2	medium-sized	CASILQGGANEKLFF	TGTGCCAGCATCCTACAGGGAGGGGCTAATGAAAAACTGTTTTTT
TRBJ1-1	TRBD1	TRBV2	-	CASSASRGLGTEAFF	TGTGCCAGCAGCGCCTCCAGGGGGCTTGGCACTGAAGCTTTCTTT
TRBJ2-5	TRBD2	TRBV11-3	-	CASSPGGLAAETQYF	TGTGCCAGCAGCCCAGGCGGACTAGCGGCAGAGACCCAGTACTTC
TRBJ2-7	-	TRBV28	-	CASSLCTAQSHPPPYEQYF	TGTGCCAGCAGTTTATGCACAGCGCAGTCCCATCCCCCCCCCTACGAGCAGTACTTC
TRBJ1-2	TRBD1	TRBV7-6	-	CASSLGTGGSSYGYTF	TGTGCCAGCAGCTTGGGAACAGGGGGCTCCTCCTATGGCTACACCTTC
TRBJ1-2	-	TRBV18	-	CASSLHEGSGDGYTF	TGTGCCAGCTCACTCCACGAGGGATCCGGGGATGGCTACACCTTC
TRBJ2-7	-	TRBV7-2	large	CASSLAPGPSYEQYF	TGTGCCAGCAGCTTAGCACCAGGGCCCTCCTACGAGCAGTACTTC
TRBJ2-7	-	TRBV18	-	CASSPSQGPYEQYF	TGTGCCAGCTCACCATCCCAGGGGCCCTACGAGCAGTACTTC
TRBJ2-2	-	TRBV19	-	CASSPRAGRGFTGELFF	TGTGCCAGTAGTCCCCGGGCGGGTAGGGGGTTCACCGGGGAGCTGTTTTTT
TRBJ2-1	-	TRBV6-1	few	CAIRGFGTVKFF	TGTGCCATCCGAGGCTTCGGGACGGTCAAGTTCTTC
TRBJ2-7	TRBD1	TRBV7-2	-	CASSFSRTGYEQYF	TGTGCCAGCAGCTTCTCCAGGACAGGGTACGAGCAGTACTTC
TRBJ2-3	-	TRBV19	-	CASSIPQVRDTQYF	TGTGCCAGTAGTATCCCCCAGGTTAGGGATACGCAGTATTTT
TRBJ2-7	-	TRBV10-3	-	CAISEAGNEQYF	TGTGCCATCAGTGAGGCAGGGAACGAGCAGTACTTC
TRBJ2-3	TRBD2	TRBV5-4	-	CASSFLLAAYLSTDTQYF	TGTGCCAGCAGCTTCTTACTAGCGGCATACCTTAGCACAGATACGCAGTATTTT
TRBJ2-3	-	TRBV7-6	-	CASSTRLEADTQYF	TGTGCCAGCAGCACCCGACTCGAAGCAGATACGCAGTATTTT
TRBJ2-7	TRBD1	TRBV6-5	once	CVSSYSGTGPYEQYF	TGTGTCAGCAGTTACTCCGGGACAGGTCCCTACGAGCAGTACTTC
TRBJ2-5	TRBD1	TRBV7-2	-	CASSLEPHYRGTAQETQYF	TGTGCCAGCAGCTTAGAGCCGCACTACCGAGGGACAGCGCAAGAGACCCAGTACTTC
TRBJ2-7	-	TRBV10-3	once	CASSFRGRQYF	TGTGCCAGCAGTTTCCGGGGCAGGCAGTACTTC
TRBJ2-1	TRBD2	TRBV19	few	CASSLGGEYNEQFF	TGTGCCAGTAGTCTGGGGGGGGAGTACAATGAGCAGTTCTTC
TRBJ2-1	TRBD2	TRBV7-2	-	CASSITSGSYNEQFF	TGTGCCAGCAGCATAACTAGCGGCTCCTACAATGAGCAGTTCTTC
TRBJ2-3	TRBD2	TRBV4-3	-	CASSQERTSGGVDTQYF	TGCGCCAGCAGCCAAGAAAGGACTAGCGGTGGCGTGGATACGCAGTATTTT
TRBJ2-3	-	TRBV11-3	-	CASSFGSSASTDTQYF	TGTGCCAGCAGCTTTGGGTCTTCCGCTAGCACAGATACGCAGTATTTT
TRBJ2-3	TRBD1	TRBV6-5	-	CASSLTGTGDADTQYF	TGTGCCAGCAGTTTAACCGGGACAGGGGATGCAGATACGCAGTATTTT
TRBJ1-5	-	TRBV5-8	-	CASSFLDGLSNQPQHF	TGTGCCAGCAGCTTTCTGGATGGGCTCTCCAATCAGCCCCAGCATTTT
TRBJ1-4	-	TRBV28	-	CASSSPRGATNEKLFF	TGTGCCAGCAGTTCTCCTCGGGGGGCAACTAATGAAAAACTGTTTTTT
TRBJ1-2	-	TRBV6-6	-	CASSLETQTKTGGYTF	TGTGCCAGCAGTCTAGAGACGCAGACGAAGACGGGTGGCTACACCTTC
TRBJ2-2	TRBD1	TRBV15	few	CATSREWDRGTPGELFF	TGTGCCACCAGCAGAGAATGGGACAGGGGGACACCCGGGGAGCTGTTTTTT
TRBJ2-3	TRBD2	TRBV5-1	once	CASSPLSGGFTDTQYF	TGCGCCAGCAGCCCCCTCTCGGGGGGATTCACAGATACGCAGTATTTT
TRBJ1-5	-	TRBV27	-	CASSFLGGRHQPQHF	TGTGCCAGCAGTTTCCTAGGGGGTAGGCATCAGCCCCAGCATTTT
TRBJ1-2	-	TRBV28	once	CASSLNRYGYTF	TGTGCCAGCAGTTTAAACCGATATGGCTACACCTTC
TRBJ1-4	TRBD1	TRBV28	-	CASSFGGQHEKLFF	TGTGCCAGCAGTTTTGGGGGACAGCATGAAAAACTGTTTTTT
TRBJ2-1	-	TRBV15	once	CATSRGGVHEQFF	TGTGCCACCAGCAGAGGAGGGGTCCATGAGCAGTTCTTC
TRBJ2-3	TRBD2	TRBV28	-	CASSSTGGSTDTQYF	TGTGCCAGCAGTTCTACGGGAGGGAGCACAGATACGCAGTATTTT
TRBJ2-7	-	TRBV5-4	once	CASSFGGQASSYEQYF	TGTGCCAGCAGCTTCGGTGGGCAGGCCAGCTCCTACGAGCAGTACTTC
TRBJ1-1	-	TRBV4-1	-	CASSHPIDTEAFF	TGCGCCAGCAGCCACCCTATCGACACTGAAGCTTTCTTT
TRBJ2-7	-	TRBV4-1	-	CASSQESNLGPYEQYF	TGCGCCAGCAGCCAAGAATCGAACCTCGGGCCGTACGAGCAGTACTTC
TRBJ1-4	-	TRBV27	-	CASSLGGGFTEKLFF	TGTGCCAGTAGTTTAGGGGGGGGGTTTACTGAAAAACTGTTTTTT
TRBJ1-5	-	TRBV7-2	-	CASSTQGRSNQPQHF	TGTGCCAGCAGCACTCAGGGAAGAAGCAATCAGCCCCAGCATTTT
TRBJ2-5	TRBD2	TRBV7-9	-	CASSSSGVRETQYF	TGTGCCAGCAGCTCTAGCGGCGTGAGAGAGACCCAGTACTTC
TRBJ1-3	-	TRBV12-5	once	CASGASSGNTIYF	TGTGCTAGTGGGGCCAGCTCTGGAAACACCATATATTTT